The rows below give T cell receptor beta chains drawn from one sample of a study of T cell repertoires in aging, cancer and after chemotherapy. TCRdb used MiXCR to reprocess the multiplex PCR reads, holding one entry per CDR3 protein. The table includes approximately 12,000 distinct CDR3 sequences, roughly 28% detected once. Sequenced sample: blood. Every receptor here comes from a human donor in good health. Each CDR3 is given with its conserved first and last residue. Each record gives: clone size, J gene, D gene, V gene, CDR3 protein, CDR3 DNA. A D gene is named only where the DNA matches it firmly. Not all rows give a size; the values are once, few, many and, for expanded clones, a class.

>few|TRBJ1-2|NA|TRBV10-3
CAITEGPGQNYGYTF
TGTGCCATCACCGAGGGTCCCGGACAGAACTATGGCTACACCTTC
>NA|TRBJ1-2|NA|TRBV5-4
CASSLKDGSYYGYTF
TGTGCCAGCAGCTTGAAAGACGGCTCCTACTATGGCTACACCTTC
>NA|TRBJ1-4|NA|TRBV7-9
CASSPGGGPAEKLFF
TGTGCCAGCAGCCCCGGGGGAGGGCCCGCTGAAAAACTGTTTTTT
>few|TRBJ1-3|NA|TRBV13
CASSLSSQGGVYF
TGTGCCAGCAGCTTAAGTAGCCAGGGAGGCGTATATTTT
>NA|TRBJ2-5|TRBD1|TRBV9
CASSPTGTEQETQYF
TGTGCCAGCAGCCCCACTGGGACAGAGCAAGAGACCCAGTACTTC
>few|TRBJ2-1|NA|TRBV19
CASSSPFGGEQFF
TGTGCCAGTAGTTCCCCCTTTGGCGGTGAGCAGTTCTTC
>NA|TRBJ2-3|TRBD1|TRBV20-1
CSASAIGGQTSTDTQYF
TGCAGTGCTAGCGCGATAGGGGGACAGACCTCCACAGATACGCAGTATTTT
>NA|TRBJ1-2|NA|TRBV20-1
CSAKVAGFSSSYGYTF
TGCAGTGCTAAGGTTGCGGGATTCTCATCGAGCTATGGCTACACCTTC
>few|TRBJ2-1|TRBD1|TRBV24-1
CATGTGVFNEQFF
TGTGCCACCGGGACAGGGGTCTTCAATGAGCAGTTCTTC
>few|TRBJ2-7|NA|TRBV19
CASSRDTFYEQYF
TGTGCCTCCAGCCGGGACACTTTCTACGAGCAGTACTTC
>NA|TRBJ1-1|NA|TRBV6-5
CASSSGGVTEAFF
TGTGCCAGCAGTTCCGGTGGCGTCACTGAAGCTTTCTTT
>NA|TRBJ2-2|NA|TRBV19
CASTSAGLVGLANTGELFF
TGTGCCAGTACCTCAGCCGGGCTAGTGGGGCTCGCGAACACCGGGGAGCTGTTTTTT
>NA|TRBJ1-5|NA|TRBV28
CASSLLSPQPQHF
TGTGCCAGCAGTTTATTGAGCCCCCAGCCCCAGCATTTT
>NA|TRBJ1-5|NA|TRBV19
CASSPYGQGGNQPQHF
TGTGCCAGTAGCCCATACGGGCAGGGAGGCAATCAGCCCCAGCATTTT
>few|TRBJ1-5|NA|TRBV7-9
CASSFDLVEQPQHF
TGTGCCAGCAGCTTTGATCTCGTGGAGCAGCCCCAGCATTTT
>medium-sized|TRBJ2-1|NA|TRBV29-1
CSVGQGLGHEQFF
TGCAGCGTTGGTCAGGGGCTTGGACATGAGCAGTTCTTC
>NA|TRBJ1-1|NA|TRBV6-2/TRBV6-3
CAISYGAGYTEAFF
TGTGCCATCAGTTACGGGGCAGGGTACACTGAAGCTTTCTTT
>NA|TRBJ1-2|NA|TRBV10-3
CANAGTLNYGYTF
TGTGCCAACGCTGGGACGCTTAACTATGGCTACACCTTC
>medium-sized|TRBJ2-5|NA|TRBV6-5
CASTNTSDEETQYF
TGTGCCAGCACCAATACTTCCGATGAGGAGACCCAGTACTTC
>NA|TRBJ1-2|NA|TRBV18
CASSPGLNSGNTF
TGTGCCAGCTCACCAGGCCTAAACTCTGGCAACACCTTC
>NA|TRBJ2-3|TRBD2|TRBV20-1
CSARGRGGATDTQYF
TGCAGTGCTAGGGGTCGCGGGGGGGCAACAGATACGCAGTATTTT
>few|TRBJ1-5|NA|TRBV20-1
CSARGHRDNRGMGNQPQHF
TGCAGTGCTAGAGGACATCGGGACAATCGGGGTATGGGCAATCAGCCCCAGCATTTT
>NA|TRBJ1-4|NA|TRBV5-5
CASSSGVVAEKLFF
TGTGCCAGCAGCTCAGGGGTAGTGGCTGAAAAACTGTTTTTT
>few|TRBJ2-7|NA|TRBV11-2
CASSRGVYEQYF
TGTGCCAGCAGCAGAGGGGTGTACGAGCAGTACTTC
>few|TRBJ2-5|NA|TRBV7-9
CASNDSEETQYF
TGTGCCAGCAACGACAGCGAAGAGACCCAGTACTTC
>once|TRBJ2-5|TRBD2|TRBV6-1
CASSYSKTSGGQETQYF
TGTGCCAGCAGTTACTCGAAGACTAGCGGGGGCCAAGAGACCCAGTACTTC
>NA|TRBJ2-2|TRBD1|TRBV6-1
CASRGTGKSRELFF
TGTGCCAGCAGGGGGACAGGGAAGTCGCGGGAGCTGTTTTTT